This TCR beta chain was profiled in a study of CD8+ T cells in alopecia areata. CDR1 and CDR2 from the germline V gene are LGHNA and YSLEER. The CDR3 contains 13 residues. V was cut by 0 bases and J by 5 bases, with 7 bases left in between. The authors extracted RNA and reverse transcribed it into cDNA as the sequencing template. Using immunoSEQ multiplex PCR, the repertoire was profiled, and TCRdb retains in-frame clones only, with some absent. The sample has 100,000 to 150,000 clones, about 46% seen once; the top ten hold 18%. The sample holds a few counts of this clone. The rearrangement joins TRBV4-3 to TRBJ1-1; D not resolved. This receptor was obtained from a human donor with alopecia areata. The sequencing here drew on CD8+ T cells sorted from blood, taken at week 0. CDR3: CASSQDGRTEAFF. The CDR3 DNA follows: TGCGCCAGCAGCCAAGATGGTAGAACTGAAGCTTTCTTT.